This paragraph reports one T cell receptor (beta chain). The antigen remains unidentified. Only in-frame clones appear in the TCRdb table, and some are missing; sequencing was by immunoSEQ multiplex PCR. This table holds 150,000 or so clones, 80% to 90% found once. These data are taken from a study of radiation and T cells in renal cell carcinoma. The time point: blood 2 weeks post-SBRT. Treatment described: 15 Gy SBRT to primary tumor, nephrectomy 4 weeks later. Germline CDR1 and CDR2: SGHRS and YFSETQ. The length of the CDR3 is 14 residues. Between the trimmed V and J ends, which lost 7 bases and 5 bases, there was a span of 18 bases. Study-level results: In blood, top tumor clones expanded by 2 weeks, shrinking by 4.

This chain joins TRBV5-1 and TRBJ1-2; no clear D gene. This receptor was identified in a woman in her 50s with renal cell carcinoma. The sample consisted of blood, taken from a patient whose treatment included radiotherapy and nephrectomy. CDR3 sequence (DNA): TGCGCCAGCCGGTGGGAGGGAGGTGTTTATGGCTACACCTTC. It translates to CASRWEGGVYGYTF.